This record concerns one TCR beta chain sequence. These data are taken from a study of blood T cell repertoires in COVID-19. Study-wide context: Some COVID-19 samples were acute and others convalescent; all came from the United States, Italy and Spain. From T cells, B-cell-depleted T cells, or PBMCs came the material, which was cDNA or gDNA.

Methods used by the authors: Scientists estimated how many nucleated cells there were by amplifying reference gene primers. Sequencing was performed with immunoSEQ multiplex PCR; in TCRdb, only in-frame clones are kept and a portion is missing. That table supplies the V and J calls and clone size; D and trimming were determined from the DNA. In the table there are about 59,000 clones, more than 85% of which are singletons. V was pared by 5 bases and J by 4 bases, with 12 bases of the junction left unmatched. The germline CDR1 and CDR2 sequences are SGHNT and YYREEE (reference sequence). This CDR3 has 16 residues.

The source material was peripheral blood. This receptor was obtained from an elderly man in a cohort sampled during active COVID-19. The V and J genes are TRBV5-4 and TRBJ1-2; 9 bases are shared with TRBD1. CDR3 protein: CASSSPGQGFGYGYTF. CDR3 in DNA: TGTGCCAGCAGTTCCCCGGGACAGGGTTTTGGCTATGGCTACACCTTC.